This TCR beta chain emerged from a study of glioma-infiltrating T cells after dendritic cell vaccination (dated by TCRdb to 2016 to 2018). Notes on the research overall: The cohort included about 15 glioblastoma patients drawn from Phase I and II dendritic cell vaccination trials, of whom 9 were newly diagnosed and 6 had recurrent disease. The vaccine was prepared from monocyte-derived dendritic cells that were cultured for more than six days with IL-4 and GM-CSF and then pulsed overnight with autologous tumor lysate. Three intradermal dendritic cell vaccine injections were administered to patients at biweekly intervals in the arm below the axilla. Autologous tumor lysate-pulsed dendritic cell vaccination was administered to the patients between the early 2000s and the early 2010s. For pretreatment tumor, the study used residual fresh-frozen tissue from the same resection that was used to prepare the autologous tumor lysate vaccine. TCR sequencing metrics, including TIL content and tumor-blood repertoire overlap, were correlated with survival after dendritic cell vaccination. In glioblastoma patients vaccinated with dendritic cells, deep sequencing of TCR beta CDR3 regions served to measure tumor-infiltrating lymphocyte content and to compare repertoires between tumor and blood. Study-wide conclusions, independent of this receptor: Longer time to progression and overall survival after dendritic cell vaccination were predicted by higher estimated pretreatment TIL content. The cohort was small and heterogeneous, few patients had complete blood and tumor sets, and even fewer had initial-recurrent tumor pairs. TCR clonality showed no direct relationship with survival, which suggests that a diverse polyclonal response may be important. The response model built on TCR overlap across three groups was characterized as speculative, with prospective validation still needed.

Using the immunoSEQ assay, TCRB CDR3 regions were amplified from around 2 micrograms of genomic DNA, or from all available DNA when less than that was on hand. The multiplex PCR relied on 60 forward primers for TCR V beta segments and 13 reverse primers for J beta segments. To estimate the number of reads per starting template, synthetic control templates were added to each sample at limiting dilution. The Illumina HiSeq System generated 87 bp sequencing reads. Turning to the authors' computational methods: To remove PCR and sequencing errors, closely related sequences were merged with a nearest neighbor algorithm. Tumor samples were used in the study only if more than 100 unique TCRs were identified. Estimated TIL fraction was calculated by dividing the T cell count derived from reads and spike-in coverage by the number of input cells, with 6.4 pg DNA per diploid cell assumed. TCR overlap was measured as the percentage of unique tumor TCR beta sequences that were also present in the peripheral blood of the same patient. TCRdb holds this immuneACCESS table with in-frame rearrangements only. Some clones are missing; in checked studies, unresolved V genes explain under half, and the rest has no known cause. V, J and clone size were drawn from that table, and D and trimming were deduced from the DNA. The sample table shows 450 to 650 clones, and roughly 84% are seen once. Of the sample, around an eighth falls within the top ten clones.

From the cysteine up to the phenylalanine, the CDR3 has a length of 14 residues. The retained sequence is limited to the CDR3, 42 bases, with the frame set at the first base. Looking up the germline V gene yields CDR1 KGHSH and CDR2 LQKENI. Unmatched junction bases come to 5, with V trimmed by 4 bases and J by 5 bases. Comments on this clone: No cognate antigen has been identified for it. One base away there is no much larger clone; base qualities are not given.

Patients were selected for having adequate residual fresh-frozen tumor tissue and more than two years of available survival data. None of the glioblastoma patients carried an isocitrate dehydrogenase mutation, although molecular status otherwise varied. Tumor specimens were washed free of blood, necrotic areas were removed, and H&E staining confirmed over 20% tumor content before DNA isolation. The Qiagen DNeasy Blood extraction Kit was used to extract genomic DNA. This clonotype originated in a human donor with glioblastoma. The receptor chain draws on TRBV18 and TRBJ1-1; 9 bases in the middle match TRBD1. The sequencing used tumor tissue, collected before dendritic cell vaccination. The DNA sequence reads TGTGCCAGCTCACGGGAGACAGGGGGGACTGAAGCTTTCTTT. It translates to CASSRETGGTEAFF.